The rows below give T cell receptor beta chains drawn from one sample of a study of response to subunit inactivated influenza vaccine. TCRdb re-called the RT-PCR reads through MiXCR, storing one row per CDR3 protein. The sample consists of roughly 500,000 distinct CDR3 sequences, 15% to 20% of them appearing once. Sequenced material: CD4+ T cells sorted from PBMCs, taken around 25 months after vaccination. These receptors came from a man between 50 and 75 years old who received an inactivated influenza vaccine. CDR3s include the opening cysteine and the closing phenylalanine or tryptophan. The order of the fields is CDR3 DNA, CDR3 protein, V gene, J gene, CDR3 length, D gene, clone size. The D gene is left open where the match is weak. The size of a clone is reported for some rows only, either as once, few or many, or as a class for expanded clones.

TGTGCCAGCAGCCCCCTAGGAACAACCCAAGAGACCCAGTACTTC,CASSPLGTTQETQYF,TRBV7-9,TRBJ2-5,15,.,few
TGTGCCAGCAGCTTAGCGACAGGACTAGCGGGGTCTGATCAGTATTTT,CASSLATGLAGSDQYF,TRBV7-2,TRBJ2-3,16,TRBD2,.
TGTGCCTGGAGATCAGGATTTCTTCGTGCAGCTAATTCACCCCTCCACTTT,CAWRSGFLRAANSPLHF,TRBV30,TRBJ1-6,17,.,few
TGTGCCAGCAGCTTAGCGCGGCGGAGTCGACGAAACACCATATATTTT,CASSLARRSRRNTIYF,TRBV7-9,TRBJ1-3,16,.,few
TGTGCCTGGAGAGGGGGAGGCTATGGCTACACCTTC,CAWRGGGYGYTF,TRBV30,TRBJ1-2,12,.,many
TGTGCCAGCGGACAGGGTCTTGTTGAAAAACTGTTTTTT,CASGQGLVEKLFF,TRBV5-5,TRBJ1-4,13,TRBD1,.
TGCGCCAGCAGCCAGACAGGGAAGGGTCAGCCCCAGCATTTT,CASSQTGKGQPQHF,TRBV4-3,TRBJ1-5,14,TRBD1,few
TGTGCCAGCAGACCCCGGGCCATGAACACCGGGGAGCTGTTTTTT,CASRPRAMNTGELFF,TRBV6-1,TRBJ2-2,15,.,few
TGTGCCAGCAATGGGGGTTTCTCCTACAATGAGCAGTTCTTC,CASNGGFSYNEQFF,TRBV9,TRBJ2-1,14,.,few
TGTGCCTGGAGGCGACTTCGAAATACGCAGTATTTT,CAWRRLRNTQYF,TRBV30,TRBJ2-3,12,.,few
TGTGCCAGCAGTTACTTGATCGGGGGCTCCTACAATGAGCAGTTCTTC,CASSYLIGGSYNEQFF,TRBV12-3/TRBV12-4,TRBJ2-1,16,.,few
TGTGCCAGCAGCCAAGATTTTGCGGTAGCGGGCGCCGCAGGGCAGTACTTC,CASSQDFAVAGAAGQYF,TRBV14,TRBJ2-7,17,TRBD2,.
TGTGCCAGCAGGGACAGGGTCCGAGAGACCCAGTACTTC,CASRDRVRETQYF,TRBV12-3/TRBV12-4,TRBJ2-5,13,TRBD1,.
TGTGCCAGCAGGTCCGGGACAGGGTTCCGTACCATATATTTT,CASRSGTGFRTIYF,TRBV28,TRBJ1-3,14,TRBD1,.
TGTGCCAGCAGCTTAAGGGAGAGCGGTAGCTCCTACAATGAGCAGTTCTTC,CASSLRESGSSYNEQFF,TRBV7-8,TRBJ2-1,17,.,.
TGTGCCAGCAGTACGACAGGGTCTGAAGCTTTCTTT,CASSTTGSEAFF,TRBV6-6,TRBJ1-1,12,TRBD1,few
TGTGCCAGCAGCCAAGTGGCTAGCACAGATACGCAGTATTTT,CASSQVASTDTQYF,TRBV4-2,TRBJ2-3,14,.,.
TGTGCCAGCAGCTTAGTCGCGGGCCAAGTAGAAAAACTGTTTTTT,CASSLVAGQVEKLFF,TRBV11-2,TRBJ1-4,15,.,.
TGTGCCAGCAGCGTAGGCAGTAGCTCCTACAATGAGCAGTTCTTC,CASSVGSSSYNEQFF,TRBV9,TRBJ2-1,15,.,.
TGTGCCAGCACCGGACAGGGGGCCCCACCCCTCCACTTT,CASTGQGAPPLHF,TRBV6-1,TRBJ1-6,13,TRBD1,.
TGTGCCAGCAGCCGTAGCGGGAGAGGCGTAGCCAACGTCCTGACTTTC,CASSRSGRGVANVLTF,TRBV28,TRBJ2-6,16,TRBD2,.
TGTGCCAGCAGCGGAGGGGGTCAAGAGACCCAGTACTTC,CASSGGGQETQYF,TRBV9,TRBJ2-5,13,.,few
TGTGCCAGCAGCTTAGGTGCAGGGGCCAACACCGGGGAGCTGTTTTTT,CASSLGAGANTGELFF,TRBV11-2,TRBJ2-2,16,.,.
TGCAGTGCTAGAGATCCAGGCCGCAATGAGCAGTTCTTC,CSARDPGRNEQFF,TRBV20-1,TRBJ2-1,13,.,few
TGTGCCAGCAGTCCGTCGACTAGCGGGATTTTCACAGATACGCAGTATTTT,CASSPSTSGIFTDTQYF,TRBV28,TRBJ2-3,17,TRBD2,many
TGCGCCAGCAGCAAGGGGTTGACAGATACGCAGTATTTT,CASSKGLTDTQYF,TRBV4-1,TRBJ2-3,13,.,few
TGTGCCAGTTCAAGGGCTAGCGGAGGGAATACGCAGTATTTT,CASSRASGGNTQYF,TRBV7-2,TRBJ2-3,14,TRBD2,few
TGTGCCAGCAGTACCTCAGACAGCATCAGTCGACCCCAGCATTTT,CASSTSDSISRPQHF,TRBV28,TRBJ1-5,15,.,few
TGTGCCAGCAGGGGGGATGGGGGCTACACCTTC,CASRGDGGYTF,TRBV12-3/TRBV12-4,TRBJ1-2,11,.,.
TGCAGCGTTGAATTCTCCTCGACCGAGACCCAGTACTTC,CSVEFSSTETQYF,TRBV29-1,TRBJ2-5,13,.,few
TGCGCCAGCAGCTTGGGACAGACAACTAATGAAAAACTGTTTTTT,CASSLGQTTNEKLFF,TRBV5-1,TRBJ1-4,15,.,many
TGTGCCGCTGCGGGCTGGGACGGTACTTACGAGCAGTACTTC,CAAAGWDGTYEQYF,TRBV6-1,TRBJ2-7,14,.,.
TGTGCCAGTAGTATATTGGTTTCCTACGAGCAGTACTTC,CASSILVSYEQYF,TRBV19,TRBJ2-7,13,.,few
TGCAGTGCTAGATTGCCTAGCGGGAGGGCCTTTCTGGCGGATGAGCAGTTCTTC,CSARLPSGRAFLADEQFF,TRBV20-1,TRBJ2-1,18,TRBD2,.
TGCGCCAGCAGCCAATTCCTAGCGGGGGGTGCAGATACGCAGTATTTT,CASSQFLAGGADTQYF,TRBV4-1,TRBJ2-3,16,TRBD2,.
TGTGCCAGCAGAGGATCCATGGTATTGCGCAATCAGCCCCAGCATTTT,CASRGSMVLRNQPQHF,TRBV6-2/TRBV6-3,TRBJ1-5,16,.,few
TGTGCCAGCAGTTACCGGCAGGGTAATAGCAATCAGCCCCAGCATTTT,CASSYRQGNSNQPQHF,TRBV6-5,TRBJ1-5,16,.,few
TGCGCCAGCAGCGAGGGACAGGGGTCAGGCTACACCTTC,CASSEGQGSGYTF,TRBV5-1,TRBJ1-2,13,TRBD1,.
TGTGCCAGCAGCCCCTCCCGACAGGCTTACATTCAGTACTTC,CASSPSRQAYIQYF,TRBV6-2/TRBV6-3,TRBJ2-4,14,.,.
TGTGCCAGCAGTCGTGGACGAGCCATTTCCGGGGAGCTGTTTTTT,CASSRGRAISGELFF,TRBV27,TRBJ2-2,15,.,few
TGTGCCAGCAGCTTGTTCGGGACAGGGTTTCTCAATGAGCAGTTCTTC,CASSLFGTGFLNEQFF,TRBV5-6,TRBJ2-1,16,TRBD1,.
TGCAGTGCTAGTTCCGTAGTCAACGCTGAAGCTTTCTTT,CSASSVVNAEAFF,TRBV20-1,TRBJ1-1,13,.,few
TGTGCCAGCAGTCCAGGACGCCCTAGCTCCTACGAGCAGTACTTC,CASSPGRPSSYEQYF,TRBV28,TRBJ2-7,15,.,.